The 21 T cell receptor beta chains below come from one sample, sequenced in a study of blood T cell repertoires in COVID-19. Clones were sequenced by immunoSEQ multiplex PCR, and TCRdb holds only the in-frame ones, with some missing. The repertoire holds 180,000 or so clones, with approximately 88% as singletons. Sequencing input: PBMCs or T cells enriched from blood (not recorded which). These receptor sequences come from a woman aged 55-69 years who had recovered from COVID-19.

This clone was counted a single time. The V and J genes are TRBV7-3 and TRBJ2-2; 10 nucleotides line up with TRBD2. Germline V gene data show CDR1 as SGHTA and CDR2 as FQGTGA. The CDR3 loop spans 15 amino acids. Unmatched junction bases numbered 6, after V lost 6 bases and J lost 5 bases. CDR3 residues: CASSLAGDGTGELFF. The CDR3 nucleotides are TGTGCCAGCAGTCTAGCGGGAGACGGAACCGGGGAGCTGTTTTTT.

This clone has a count of ten or more. The chain employs TRBV5-4 and TRBJ2-1; 11 bases agree with TRBD2. This CDR3 is built from 17 residues. V shed 4 bases and J 5 bases; nucleotides not matched to a gene: 11. In germline, CDR1 is SGHNT, CDR2 YYREEE (reference sequence). The CDR3 loop is CASSPGLAATSDNEQFF. CDR3 in DNA: TGTGCCAGCAGCCCGGGACTAGCGGCGACGTCTGACAATGAGCAGTTCTTC.

The rearrangement uses TRBV10-3 and TRBJ2-3; 10 bases are shared with TRBD1. Trimming removed 0 bases from V and 8 bases from J; junction bases left unmatched: 5. The germline CDR1 and CDR2 sequences are ENHRY and SYGVKD. The CDR3 sequence is 15 residues long. As DNA, the CDR3 is TGTGCCATCAGTGAGTCGCGGGACAGGGGAACTACGCAGTATTTT. It codes for CAISESRDRGTTQYF.

J is TRBJ2-5 and V is TRBV19; the D gene is possibly TRBD1 (7 bases). The CDR3 is 15 residues long. Germline CDR1 LNHDA, CDR2 SQIVND (reference sequence). V lost 3 bases and J 4 bases, leaving 15 bases between the germline ends. CDR3 sequence: CASSIGGRGRETQYF. CDR3 nucleotides: TGTGCCAGTAGTATCGGGGGCAGGGGGAGAGAGACCCAGTACTTC.

The chain joins TRBV5-4 to TRBJ2-2; D may be TRBD2 (5 bases). Between the trimmed V and J ends, which lost 4 bases and 2 bases, there was a span of 15 bases. The CDR3 is 16 amino acids. Germline V lookup: CDR1 SGHNT, CDR2 YYREEE (reference sequence). The CDR3 is CASSPPAGVNTGELFF. CDR3 sequence (DNA): TGTGCCAGCAGCCCGCCTGCGGGCGTCAACACCGGGGAGCTGTTTTTT. Full variable domain (remainder filled in from reference TRBV5-4 and TRBJ2-2): ETGVTQSPTHLIKTRGQQVTLRCSSQSGHNTVSWYQQALGQGPQFIFQYYREEENGRGNFPPRFSGLQFPNYSSELNVNALELDDSALYLCASSPPAGVNTGELFFGEGSRLTVL.

J is TRBJ2-4 and V is TRBV7-9; a weak D match, TRBD1 (6 bases). V was pared by 3 bases and J by 15 bases, with 24 bases between. This CDR3 region has 15 residues. Germline values: CDR1 SEHNR, CDR2 FQNEAQ (reference sequence). CDR3 sequence: CASSFTGGSGGQLYF. DNA for the CDR3: TGTGCCAGCAGCTTTACGGGCGGAAGCGGCGGACAGTTGTACTTC.

The chain has TRBV5-1 and TRBJ2-1; TRBD2 matches 9 bases. The germline gives CDR1 SGHRS, CDR2 YFSETQ. J gave up 4 bases and V 4 bases, and 12 bases lay outside the gene matches. The CDR3 runs 17 residues. The CDR3 region is CASSLGLAGNIYNEQFF. DNA of the CDR3: TGCGCCAGCAGCCTCGGGCTAGCGGGAAATATATACAATGAGCAGTTCTTC.

The chain employs TRBV11-2 and TRBJ2-1; a possible D gene is TRBD2 (6 bases). V was shortened by 1 base and J by 4 bases, with 8 bases between the two germline ends. This CDR3 is 14 amino acids long. The germline V gene has CDR1 SGHAT and CDR2 FQNNGV. CDR3 nucleotide sequence: TGTGCCAGCAGCTTAGGGGGACTTTACAATGAGCAGTTCTTC. It specifies CASSLGGLYNEQFF.

This chain links TRBV20-1 with TRBJ2-7, with 9 nucleotides matching TRBD1. This CDR3 has 11 amino acids. J gave up 4 bases and V 8 bases, and 3 bases lay outside the gene matches. CDR1 DFQATT and CDR2 SNEGSKA come from the germline V gene (reference sequence). The CDR3 sequence is CSTGGAYEQYF. CDR3 sequence (DNA): TGCAGTACAGGGGGCGCGTACGAGCAGTACTTC.

This chain uses TRBV28 with TRBJ1-2; tentative D call: TRBD1 (5 bases). The germline gives CDR1 MDHEN, CDR2 SYDVKM. This CDR3 contains 14 residues. V lost 2 bases to trimming and J lost 3 bases, with 10 bases between them. This CDR3 is CASSLPLGDYGYTF. The CDR3 DNA sequence: TGTGCCAGCAGTTTACCCCTAGGGGACTATGGCTACACCTTC.

This chain links TRBV27 with TRBJ1-2; D might be TRBD1 (5 bases). Germline lookup yields CDR1 MNHEY and CDR2 SMNVEV (reference sequence). Trimming left V 5 bases short and J 3 bases short, with 16 bases between. CDR3 length equals 15 residues. The CDR3 reads CASSLTSDSYYGYTF. CDR3 bases: TGTGCCAGCAGTCTCACCTCCGACAGTTACTATGGCTACACCTTC.

The chain carries TRBV27 and TRBJ2-2; 7 bases match TRBD1. V dropped 3 bases and J dropped 4; count of bases not matched to a gene: 11. This CDR3 has 17 amino acids. Germline CDR1 MNHEY, CDR2 SMNVEV (reference sequence). The CDR3 sequence is CASSFVRGGRGTGELFF. In DNA form, the CDR3 reads TGTGCCAGCAGTTTCGTGCGAGGGGGCCGGGGCACCGGGGAGCTGTTTTTT.

The CDR3 reads CASSELPMPNSPLHF. The CDR3 nucleotides read TGTGCCAGCAGTGAGCTACCGATGCCTAATTCACCCCTCCACTTT. The gene calls are TRBV6-1 and TRBJ1-6; D call uncertain. There are 15 residues in the CDR3. V was cut by 3 bases and J by 6 bases, with 12 bases left in between. Looked up from germline, CDR1 is MNHNS and CDR2 is SASEGT.

J is TRBJ2-1 and V is TRBV7-9; 16 bases line up with TRBD2. Germline CDR1 SEHNR, CDR2 FQNEAQ (reference sequence). The CDR3 sequence is 17 residues long. The J segment lost 7 bases and the V segment lost 3 bases, leaving 6 bases of the junction unmatched. CDR3: CASSFWGLAGGRNEQFF. In DNA form, the CDR3 reads TGTGCCAGCAGCTTTTGGGGACTAGCGGGGGGGCGTAATGAGCAGTTCTTC.

This chain links TRBV28 with TRBJ1-5, with 7 bases matching TRBD1. J gave up 5 bases and V 0 bases, and 7 bases lay outside the gene matches. Looked up from germline, CDR1 is MDHEN and CDR2 is SYDVKM. The CDR3 loop spans 16 amino acids. This CDR3 is CASSLWRGLRDQPQHF. DNA of the CDR3: TGTGCCAGCAGTTTATGGAGGGGGCTGAGGGATCAGCCCCAGCATTTT.

The CDR3, as DNA: TGTGCCAGCAGCTTTACAACAGGGTCCTTGGACACCATATATTTT. It yields the protein CASSFTTGSLDTIYF. V usage is TRBV7-8 and J usage is TRBJ1-3; weak D call: TRBD1 (6 bases). This CDR3 contains 15 residues. From germline, CDR1 is SGHVS and CDR2 FQNEAQ. V lost 3 bases to trimming and J lost 8 bases, with 17 bases between them.

V is TRBV28 and J is TRBJ2-2; tentatively, D is TRBD2 (6 bases). Looked up from germline, CDR1 is MDHEN and CDR2 is SYDVKM. The CDR3 runs to 14 residues. Trimming stripped 2 bases from V and 4 bases from J, with 8 bases between. The CDR3 is CASSLMGGTGELFF. The CDR3 DNA sequence: TGTGCCAGCAGTTTAATGGGGGGCACCGGGGAGCTGTTTTTT.

This clone was observed a single time. This chain uses TRBV5-4 with TRBJ1-4; TRBD1 is a possible D gene (6 bases). The CDR3 runs 15 residues. Germline V gives CDR1 SGHNT, CDR2 YYREEE (reference sequence). Between the trimmed V and J ends, which lost 4 bases and 7 bases, there was a span of 17 bases. DNA of the CDR3: TGTGCCAGCAGCCCCGGGGGGGCCGTCAGTGAAAAACTGTTTTTT. Protein product: CASSPGGAVSEKLFF.

This chain joins TRBV4-1 and TRBJ1-2, with D possibly matching TRBD1 (6 bases). Germline V lookup: CDR1 MGHRA, CDR2 YSYEKL. V lost 3 bases to trimming and J lost 4 bases, with 12 bases between them. The CDR3 contains 14 residues. As DNA, the CDR3 is TGCGCCAGCAGCCAGGCGGGGGCTAGCTATGGCTACACCTTC. Its translation is CASSQAGASYGYTF.

This chain connects TRBV28 to TRBJ1-5, with TRBD1 as a possible D gene (6 bases). The CDR3 loop spans 14 amino acids. CDR1 and CDR2 (germline): MDHEN, SYDVKM. Trimming shortened V by 1 base and J by 6 bases, and 10 bases separated the two germline ends. The CDR3 DNA follows: TGTGCCAGCAGTTTATCGGACAGAGGTCAGCCCCAGCATTTT. Translated: CASSLSDRGQPQHF.

The rearrangement links TRBV27 to TRBJ1-2; 7 bases match TRBD1. This CDR3 is built from 14 residues. Germline lookup yields CDR1 MNHEY and CDR2 SMNVEV (reference sequence). Trimming took 2 bases from V and 0 from J; bases not matched to a gene: 0. Here the CDR3 reads CASSLDRANYGYTF. CDR3 nucleotides: TGTGCCAGCAGTTTAGACAGGGCTAACTATGGCTACACCTTC.